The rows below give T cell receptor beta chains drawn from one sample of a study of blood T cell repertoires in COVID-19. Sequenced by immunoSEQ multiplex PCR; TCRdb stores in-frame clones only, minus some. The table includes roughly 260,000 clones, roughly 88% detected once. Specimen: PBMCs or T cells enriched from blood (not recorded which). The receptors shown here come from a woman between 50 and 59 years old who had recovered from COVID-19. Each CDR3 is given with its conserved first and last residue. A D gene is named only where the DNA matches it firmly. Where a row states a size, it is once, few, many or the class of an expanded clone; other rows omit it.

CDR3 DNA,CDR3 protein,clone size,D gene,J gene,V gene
TGTGCCAGCTCCCCCCCTGGGGGGTCCACAGATACGCAGTATTTT,CASSPPGGSTDTQYF,.,.,TRBJ2-3,TRBV18
TGTGCCAGCTCACTCTTCGGACAGGGTAACAATCAGCCCCAGCATTTT,CASSLFGQGNNQPQHF,.,TRBD1,TRBJ1-5,TRBV18
TGTGCCAGCAGTCCGACGACAGGGTTGCGTCAGCCCCAGCATTTT,CASSPTTGLRQPQHF,.,TRBD1,TRBJ1-5,TRBV28
TGTGCCAGCACGGATATTCGCCGGGACAGGGGGCTCAGGATTTTCTTC,CASTDIRRDRGLRIFF,.,TRBD1,TRBJ2-1,TRBV28
TGTGCCAGCAGTTACTCGGTAGGGGGTAATTCACCCCTCCACTTT,CASSYSVGGNSPLHF,few,.,TRBJ1-6,TRBV6-5
TGCAGCGTTGGAGGGGACTCACGGAACACCGGGGAGCTGTTTTTT,CSVGGDSRNTGELFF,.,.,TRBJ2-2,TRBV29-1
TGTGCCAGTAGTGCAGGGGTTGGAGATACGCAGTATTTT,CASSAGVGDTQYF,.,.,TRBJ2-3,TRBV19
TGTGCCAGCAGTTGGACAGGGGGGAAGGAACTGTTTTTT,CASSWTGGKELFF,.,TRBD1,TRBJ1-4,TRBV7-8
TGTGCCAGCAGCTTAAACAGGGGATCAGGGAATCAGCCCCAGCATTTT,CASSLNRGSGNQPQHF,.,TRBD1,TRBJ1-5,TRBV7-8
TGTGCCAGCAGCCACAATCCCGGTCCCTACGAGCAGTACTTC,CASSHNPGPYEQYF,.,.,TRBJ2-7,TRBV3-1/TRBV3-2